This entry is about one TCR beta chain. Its antigen is not known. PCR primers comprised 60 Vbeta and 13 Jbeta primers. The assay was immunoSEQ multiplex PCR, and TCRdb's table has in-frame clones only and misses some. Among more than 150,000 clones listed, more than 65% were seen once. V was clipped by 7 bases and J by 10 bases, with 23 bases between them. The CDR3 covers 16 residues. Per germline, CDR1 MNHEY and CDR2 SMNVEV (reference sequence). The data are from a study of cytomegalovirus exposure and HLA in healthy donors. Study-wide results and caveats: HLA alleles showed associations with fewer than 20,000 TCR beta sequences in a later analysis, at a 0.05 false discovery rate.

The sequence derives from a girl under 18 in good health and CMV-seropositive. Sequencing was performed on PBMCs. The genes are TRBV27 and TRBJ1-6, with D perhaps TRBD1 (6 bases). This CDR3 is CASTKQSGPGVSPLHF. The DNA of the CDR3 is TGTGCCAGCACCAAACAATCCGGGCCAGGGGTATCACCCCTCCACTTT.